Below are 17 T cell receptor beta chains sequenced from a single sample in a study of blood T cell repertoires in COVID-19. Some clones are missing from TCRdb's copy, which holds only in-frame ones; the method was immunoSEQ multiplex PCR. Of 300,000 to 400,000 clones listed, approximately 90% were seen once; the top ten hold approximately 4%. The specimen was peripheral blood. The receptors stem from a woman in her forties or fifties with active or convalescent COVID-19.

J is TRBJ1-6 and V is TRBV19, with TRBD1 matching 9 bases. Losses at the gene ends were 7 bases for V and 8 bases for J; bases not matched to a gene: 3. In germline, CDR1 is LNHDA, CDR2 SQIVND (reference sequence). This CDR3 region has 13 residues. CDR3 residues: CASTRQGDSPLHF. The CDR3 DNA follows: TGTGCCAGTACCCGACAGGGGGATTCACCCCTCCACTTT.

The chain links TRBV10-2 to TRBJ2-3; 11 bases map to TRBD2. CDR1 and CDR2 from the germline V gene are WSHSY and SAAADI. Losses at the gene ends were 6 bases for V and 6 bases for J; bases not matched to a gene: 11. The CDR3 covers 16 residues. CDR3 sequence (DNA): TGCGCCAGCAGCGGGACTAGCGGTACCCGAATGGATACGCAGTATTTT. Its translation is CASSGTSGTRMDTQYF.

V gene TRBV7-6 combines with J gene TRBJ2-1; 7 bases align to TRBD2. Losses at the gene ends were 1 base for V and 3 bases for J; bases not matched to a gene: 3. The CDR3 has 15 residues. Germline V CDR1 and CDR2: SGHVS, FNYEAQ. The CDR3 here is CASSLGGGSYNEQFF. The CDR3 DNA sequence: TGTGCCAGCAGCTTAGGAGGCGGGAGCTACAATGAGCAGTTCTTC. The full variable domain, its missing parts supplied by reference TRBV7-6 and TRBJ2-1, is GAGVSQSPRYKVTKRGQDVALRCDPISGHVSLYWYRQALGQGPEFLTYFNYEAQQDKSGLPNDRFSAERPEGSISTLTIQRTEQRDSAMYRCASSLGGGSYNEQFFGPGTRLTVL.

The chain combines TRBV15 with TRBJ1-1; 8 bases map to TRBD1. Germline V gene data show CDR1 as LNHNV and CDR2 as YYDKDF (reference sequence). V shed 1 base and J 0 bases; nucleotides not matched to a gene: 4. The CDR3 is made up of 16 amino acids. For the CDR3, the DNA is TGTGCCACCAGCAGAGGGGGACAGGAGATGAACACTGAAGCTTTCTTT. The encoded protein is CATSRGGQEMNTEAFF.

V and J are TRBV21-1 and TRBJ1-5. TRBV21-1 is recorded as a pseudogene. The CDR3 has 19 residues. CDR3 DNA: TGTGCCAGCAGCAAGAAGAAAGGTCGGGGTGTGGAGGCTCATCAGCCCCAGCATTTT. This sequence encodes CASSKKKGRGVEAHQPQHF.

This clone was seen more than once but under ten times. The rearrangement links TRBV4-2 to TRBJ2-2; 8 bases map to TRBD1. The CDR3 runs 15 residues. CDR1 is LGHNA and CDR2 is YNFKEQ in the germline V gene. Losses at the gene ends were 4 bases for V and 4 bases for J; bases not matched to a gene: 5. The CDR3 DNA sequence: TGTGCCAGCAGCCTAGAAACAGGGGGCACCGGGGAGCTGTTTTTT. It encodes CASSLETGGTGELFF.

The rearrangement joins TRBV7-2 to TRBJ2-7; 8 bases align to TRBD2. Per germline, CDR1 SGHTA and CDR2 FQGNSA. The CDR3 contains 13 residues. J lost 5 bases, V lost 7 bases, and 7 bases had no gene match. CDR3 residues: CASNRGLVDEQYF. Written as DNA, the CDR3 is TGTGCCAGCAACCGGGGACTAGTAGACGAGCAGTACTTC.

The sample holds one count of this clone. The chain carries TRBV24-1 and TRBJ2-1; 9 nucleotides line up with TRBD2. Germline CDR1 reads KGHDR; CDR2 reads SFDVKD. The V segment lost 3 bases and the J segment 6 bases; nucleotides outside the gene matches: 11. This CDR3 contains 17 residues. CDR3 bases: TGTGCCACCAGTGATCTACTGGGGGCTAGCGGGACCAATGAGCAGTTCTTC. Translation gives CATSDLLGASGTNEQFF.

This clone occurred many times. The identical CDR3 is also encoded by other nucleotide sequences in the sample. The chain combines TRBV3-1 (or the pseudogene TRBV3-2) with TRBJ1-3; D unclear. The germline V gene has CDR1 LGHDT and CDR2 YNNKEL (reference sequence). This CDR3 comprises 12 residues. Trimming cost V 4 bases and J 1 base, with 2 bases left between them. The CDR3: CASSPSGNTIYF. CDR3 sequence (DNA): TGTGCCAGCAGCCCGTCTGGAAACACCATATATTTT.

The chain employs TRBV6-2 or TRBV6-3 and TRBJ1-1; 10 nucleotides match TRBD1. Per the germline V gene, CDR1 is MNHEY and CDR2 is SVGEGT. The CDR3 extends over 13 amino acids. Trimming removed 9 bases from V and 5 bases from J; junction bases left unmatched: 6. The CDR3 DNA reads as TGTGCCAGTAGCTGGACAGGGGGGACTGAAGCTTTCTTT. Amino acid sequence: CASSWTGGTEAFF.

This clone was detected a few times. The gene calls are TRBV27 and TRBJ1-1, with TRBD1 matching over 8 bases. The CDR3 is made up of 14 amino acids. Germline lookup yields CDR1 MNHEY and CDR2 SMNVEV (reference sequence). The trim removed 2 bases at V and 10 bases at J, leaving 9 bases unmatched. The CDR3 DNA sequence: TGTGCCAGCAGTTTAGCGAGCCGGGGACAGGTAGCTTTCTTT. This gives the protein CASSLASRGQVAFF.

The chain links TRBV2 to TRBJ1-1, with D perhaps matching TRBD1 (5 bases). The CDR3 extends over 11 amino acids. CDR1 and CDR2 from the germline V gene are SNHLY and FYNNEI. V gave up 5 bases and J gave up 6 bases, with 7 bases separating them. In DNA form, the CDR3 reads TGTGCCAGCAGTAACAGGCCTGAAGCTTTCTTT. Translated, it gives CASSNRPEAFF.

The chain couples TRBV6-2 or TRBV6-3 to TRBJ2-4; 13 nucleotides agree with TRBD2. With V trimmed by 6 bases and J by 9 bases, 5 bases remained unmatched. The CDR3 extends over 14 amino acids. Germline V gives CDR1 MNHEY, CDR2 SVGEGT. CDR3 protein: CASSRTSGGTIQYF. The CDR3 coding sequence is TGTGCCAGCAGCCGGACTAGCGGGGGAACCATTCAGTACTTC.

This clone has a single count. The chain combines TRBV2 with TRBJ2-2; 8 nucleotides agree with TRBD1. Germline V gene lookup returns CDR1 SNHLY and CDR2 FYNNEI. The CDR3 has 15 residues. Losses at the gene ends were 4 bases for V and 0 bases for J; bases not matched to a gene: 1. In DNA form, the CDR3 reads TGTGCCAGCAGTGCGGACAGGGCGAACACCGGGGAGCTGTTTTTT. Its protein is CASSADRANTGELFF.

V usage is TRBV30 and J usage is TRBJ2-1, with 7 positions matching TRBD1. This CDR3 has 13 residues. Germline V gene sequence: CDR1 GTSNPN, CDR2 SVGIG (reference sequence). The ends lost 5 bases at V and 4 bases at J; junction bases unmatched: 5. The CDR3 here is CAWEGQIYNEQFF. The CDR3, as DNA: TGTGCCTGGGAGGGACAGATTTACAATGAGCAGTTCTTC.

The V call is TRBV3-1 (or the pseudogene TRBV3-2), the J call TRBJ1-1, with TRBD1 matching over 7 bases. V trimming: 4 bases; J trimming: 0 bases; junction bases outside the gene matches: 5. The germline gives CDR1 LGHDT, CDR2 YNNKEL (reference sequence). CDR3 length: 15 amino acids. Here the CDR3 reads CASSPTRGLNTEAFF. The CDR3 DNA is TGTGCCAGCAGCCCAACCAGGGGGTTGAACACTGAAGCTTTCTTT.

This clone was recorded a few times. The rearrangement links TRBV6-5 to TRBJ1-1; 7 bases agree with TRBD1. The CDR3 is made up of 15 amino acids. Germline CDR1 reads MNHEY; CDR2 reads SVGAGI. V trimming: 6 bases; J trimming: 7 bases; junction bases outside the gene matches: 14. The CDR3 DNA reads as TGTGCCAGCAGACAAGGGACAGCCACTTGGGATGAAGCTTTCTTT. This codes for CASRQGTATWDEAFF.